The rows below give T cell receptor beta chains drawn from one sample of a study of blood T cells in healthy people across ages. In TCRdb, the 5' RACE reads were re-called with MiXCR into one record per CDR3 protein. The sample contains some 670,000 distinct CDR3 sequences, more than 45% of which appear only once. Sequencing was carried out using blood. The receptors originated from a woman of 80 years or more in good health. The CDR3 runs from the conserved cysteine through the conserved F or W. D genes are given only for firm matches. Clone size appears in some rows only: once, few, many, or a class for an expanded clone.

abundance	v_gene	j_gene	d_gene	CDR3aa	CDR3nt
-	TRBV5-1	TRBJ2-7	-	CASSLDSGEQYF	TGCGCCAGCAGCTTAGACTCGGGTGAGCAGTACTTC
-	TRBV5-1	TRBJ1-2	-	CASSLVSGSDGYGYTF	TGCGCCAGCAGCTTGGTGTCGGGGAGCGACGGCTATGGCTACACCTTC
-	TRBV6-2/TRBV6-3	TRBJ2-6	-	CASSYVAAGANVLTF	TGTGCCAGCAGTTACGTAGCGGCTGGGGCCAACGTCCTGACTTTC
-	TRBV2	TRBJ1-2	TRBD1	CASSPRTGGDGYTF	TGTGCCAGCAGTCCCAGGACAGGGGGGGATGGCTACACCTTC
many	TRBV5-1	TRBJ2-3	TRBD1	CASSLRDRGTDTQYF	TGCGCCAGCAGCCTCCGGGACAGGGGGACAGATACGCAGTATTTT
many	TRBV3-1	TRBJ1-6	-	CASSQDTYNSPLHF	TGTGCCAGCAGCCAAGACACCTATAATTCACCCCTCCACTTT
-	TRBV24-1	TRBJ2-1	TRBD2	CATGTSGGLNEQFF	TGTGCCACCGGGACCTCGGGGGGGCTCAATGAGCAGTTCTTC
many	TRBV29-1	TRBJ2-7	TRBD1	CSVLPQTGSGGEQYF	TGCAGCGTTCTACCACAGACAGGGTCAGGGGGCGAGCAGTACTTC
-	TRBV9	TRBJ1-2	-	CASSPPTGVLTGYTF	TGTGCCAGCAGCCCCCCAACAGGCGTACTAACTGGCTACACCTTC
-	TRBV6-5	TRBJ2-5	TRBD2	CVASGGAYNKQYF	TGTGTCGCCTCGGGGGGGGCCTACAATAAGCAGTACTTC
-	TRBV12-3/TRBV12-4	TRBJ2-3	TRBD2	CASSSGKEDTQYF	TGTGCCAGCAGTAGCGGGAAAGAAGATACGCAGTATTTT
few	TRBV6-2/TRBV6-3	TRBJ2-7	-	CASSYSAYEQYF	TGTGCCAGCAGTTACTCCGCCTACGAGCAGTACTTC
-	TRBV5-1	TRBJ2-7	TRBD2	CASSLAAGDHEQYF	TGCGCCAGCAGCTTGGCTGCGGGAGACCACGAGCAGTACTTC
many	TRBV18	TRBJ2-5	-	CASSPQETQYF	TGTGCCAGCAGCCCTCAAGAGACCCAGTACTTC
-	TRBV28	TRBJ2-5	TRBD1	CASSSTGQGVNGQYF	TGTGCCAGCAGCTCCACGGGACAGGGGGTTAATGGGCAGTACTTC
many	TRBV20-1	TRBJ1-1	-	CSARSGSTEAFF	TGCAGTGCTAGATCTGGGAGCACTGAAGCTTTCTTT
-	TRBV29-1	TRBJ2-7	-	CSITSSGSGEQYF	TGCAGCATAACGAGCTCAGGGTCAGGCGAGCAGTACTTC
few	TRBV28	TRBJ2-1	TRBD1	CASSLAGTGAYNEQFF	TGTGCCAGCAGTTTAGCCGGGACAGGGGCATACAATGAGCAGTTCTTC
-	TRBV12-3/TRBV12-4	TRBJ1-4	TRBD1	CTGSTNRGRGEKLFF	TGTACCGGCAGTACAAACAGGGGGCGAGGGGAAAAACTGTTTTTT
-	TRBV20-1	TRBJ1-6	TRBD1	CSASAAGGSPLHF	TGCAGTGCTTCCGCTGCAGGGGGTTCACCCCTCCACTTT
-	TRBV5-5	TRBJ1-2	-	CASSLGSTGQGGYTF	TGTGCCAGCAGCTTGGGGTCGACGGGGCAGGGAGGCTACACCTTC
few	TRBV12-3/TRBV12-4	TRBJ1-1	-	CASSSWRMNTEAFF	TGTGCCAGCAGTTCGTGGAGAATGAACACTGAAGCTTTCTTT
few	TRBV7-3	TRBJ2-3	TRBD1	CASSMGQSTDTQYF	TGTGCCAGCAGCATGGGACAGAGCACAGATACGCAGTATTTT
-	TRBV7-2	TRBJ1-4	TRBD1	CASSPFLGTGSEKLFF	TGTGCCAGCAGCCCATTTCTCGGGACAGGGAGTGAAAAACTGTTTTTT